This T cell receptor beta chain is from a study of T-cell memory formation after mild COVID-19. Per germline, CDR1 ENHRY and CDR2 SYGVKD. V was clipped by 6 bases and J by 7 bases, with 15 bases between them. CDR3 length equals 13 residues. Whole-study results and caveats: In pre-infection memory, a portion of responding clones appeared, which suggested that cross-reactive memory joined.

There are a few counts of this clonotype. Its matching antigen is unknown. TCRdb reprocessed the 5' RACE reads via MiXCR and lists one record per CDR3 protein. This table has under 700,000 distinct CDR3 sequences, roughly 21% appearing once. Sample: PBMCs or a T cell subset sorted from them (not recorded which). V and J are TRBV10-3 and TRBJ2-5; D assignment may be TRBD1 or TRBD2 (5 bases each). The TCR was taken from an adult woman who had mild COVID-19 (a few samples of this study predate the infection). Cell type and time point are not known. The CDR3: CAISDPLGGTQYF. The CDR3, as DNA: TGTGCCATCAGCGATCCACTTGGGGGGACCCAGTACTTC.